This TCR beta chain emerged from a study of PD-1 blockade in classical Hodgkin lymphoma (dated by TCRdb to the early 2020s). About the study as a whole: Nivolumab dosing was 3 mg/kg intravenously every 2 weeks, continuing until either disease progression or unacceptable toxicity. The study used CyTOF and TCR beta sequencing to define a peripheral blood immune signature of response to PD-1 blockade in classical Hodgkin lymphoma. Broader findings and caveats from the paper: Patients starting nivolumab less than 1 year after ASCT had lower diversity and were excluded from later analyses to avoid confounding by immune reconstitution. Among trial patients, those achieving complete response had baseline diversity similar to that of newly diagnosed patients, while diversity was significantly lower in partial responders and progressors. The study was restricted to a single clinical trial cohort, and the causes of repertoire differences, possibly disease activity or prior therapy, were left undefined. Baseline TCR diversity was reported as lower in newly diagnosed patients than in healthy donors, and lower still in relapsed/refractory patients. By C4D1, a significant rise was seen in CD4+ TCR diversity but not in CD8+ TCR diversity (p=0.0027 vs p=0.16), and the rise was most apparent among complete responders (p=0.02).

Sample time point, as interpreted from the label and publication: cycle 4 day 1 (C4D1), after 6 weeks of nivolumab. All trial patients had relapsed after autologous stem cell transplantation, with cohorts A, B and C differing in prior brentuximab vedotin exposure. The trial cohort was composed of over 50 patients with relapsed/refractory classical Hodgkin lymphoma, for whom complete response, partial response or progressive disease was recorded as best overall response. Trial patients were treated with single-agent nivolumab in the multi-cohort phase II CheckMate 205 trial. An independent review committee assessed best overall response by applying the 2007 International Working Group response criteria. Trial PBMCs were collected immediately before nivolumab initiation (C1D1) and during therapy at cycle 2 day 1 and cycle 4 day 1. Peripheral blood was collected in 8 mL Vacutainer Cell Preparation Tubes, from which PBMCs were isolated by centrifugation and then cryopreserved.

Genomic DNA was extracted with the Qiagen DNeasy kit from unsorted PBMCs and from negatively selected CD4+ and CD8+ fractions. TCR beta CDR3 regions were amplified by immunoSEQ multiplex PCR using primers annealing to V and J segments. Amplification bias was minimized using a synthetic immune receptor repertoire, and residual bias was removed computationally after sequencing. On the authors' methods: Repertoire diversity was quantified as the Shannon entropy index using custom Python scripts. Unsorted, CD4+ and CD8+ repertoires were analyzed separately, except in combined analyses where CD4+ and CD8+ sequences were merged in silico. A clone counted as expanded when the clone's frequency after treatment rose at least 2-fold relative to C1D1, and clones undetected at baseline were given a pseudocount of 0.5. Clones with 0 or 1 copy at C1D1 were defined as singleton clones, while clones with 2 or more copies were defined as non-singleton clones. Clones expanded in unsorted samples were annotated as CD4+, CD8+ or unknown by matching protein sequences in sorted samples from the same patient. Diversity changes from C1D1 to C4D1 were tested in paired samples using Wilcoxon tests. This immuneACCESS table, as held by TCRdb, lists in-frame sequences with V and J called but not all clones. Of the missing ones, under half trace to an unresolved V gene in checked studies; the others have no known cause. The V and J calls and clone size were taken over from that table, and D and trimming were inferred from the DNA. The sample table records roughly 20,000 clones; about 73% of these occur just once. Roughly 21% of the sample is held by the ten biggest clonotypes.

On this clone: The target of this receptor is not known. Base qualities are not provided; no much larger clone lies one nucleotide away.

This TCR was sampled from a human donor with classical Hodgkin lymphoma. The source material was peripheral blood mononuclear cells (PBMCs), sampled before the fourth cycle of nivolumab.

The nucleotides read TGTGCCAGCTCACCGGGGGCGAGTTATGGCTACACCTTC. Protein translation: CASSPGASYGYTF. The sequence is built from TRBV18 and TRBJ1-2; TRBD1 might be the D gene, on 6 matching bases. The germline V gene supplies CDR1 KGHSH and CDR2 LQKENI. From cysteine to phenylalanine, the CDR3 is 13 amino acids long. Only the CDR3 DNA stays, 39 bases, in frame from base 1. Deletion took 3 bases off V and 5 bases off J, with a span of 10 bases between the germline ends.